These 15 T cell receptor beta chains were sequenced from one sample in a study of OX40 agonist ivuxolimab in advanced cancers. Only in-frame clones appear in the TCRdb table, and some are missing; sequencing was by immunoSEQ multiplex PCR. The table shows under 100,000 clones, with roughly 85% occurring only once. The input for sequencing was CD4+ or CD8+ T cells sorted from blood, taken in a trial of the OX40 agonist ivuxolimab. The receptors originated from an adult with an advanced solid tumor such as melanoma, head and neck, liver or kidney cancer.

This chain joins TRBV6-5 and TRBJ2-5; the D is unclear. Germline lookup yields CDR1 MNHEY and CDR2 SVGAGI. V dropped 2 bases and J dropped 0 bases, with 10 bases sitting between them. The CDR3 contains 15 residues. CDR3: CASSYVQTYQETQYF. The DNA for the CDR3 is TGTGCCAGCAGTTACGTACAGACGTACCAAGAGACCCAGTACTTC.

The genes are TRBV9 and TRBJ2-7; TRBD2 agrees at 13 bases. This CDR3 spans 15 amino acids. Germline CDR1 and CDR2: SGDLS and YYNGEE. The J segment lost 6 bases and the V segment lost 4 bases, leaving 7 bases of the junction unmatched. In nucleotides, the CDR3 is TGTGCCAGCAGCCATACTAGCGGGGGGGTAAGCGAGCAGTACTTC. Translated, it gives CASSHTSGGVSEQYF.

DNA of the CDR3: TGTGCCAGCAGGCGGGGACAGGCCTACGAGCAGTACTTC. The encoded protein is CASRRGQAYEQYF. The chain links TRBV6-6 to TRBJ2-7; 8 bases map to TRBD1. This CDR3 region has 13 residues. V was clipped by 6 bases and J by 2 bases; unmatched bases: 3. Germline CDR1 and CDR2: MNHNY and SVGAGI (reference sequence).

The rearrangement joins TRBV7-9 to TRBJ2-7; D gene uncertain. CDR1 and CDR2 from the germline V gene are SEHNR and FQNEAQ (reference sequence). The CDR3 is made up of 13 amino acids. CDR3 region: CATSGDLLYEQYF. For the CDR3, the DNA is TGTGCAACTTCCGGCGATCTCCTATACGAGCAGTACTTC. Full variable domain (missing parts from reference TRBV7-9 and TRBJ2-7): DTGVSQNPRHKITKRGQNVTFRCDPISEHNRLYWYRQTLGQGPEFLTYFQNEAQLEKSRLLSDRFSAERPKGSFSTLEIQRTEQGDSAMYLCATSGDLLYEQYFGPGTRLTVT.

The chain employs TRBV6-5 and TRBJ2-1; weak D call: TRBD2 (5 bases). CDR3 length: 13 amino acids. Per germline, CDR1 MNHEY and CDR2 SVGAGI. V was shortened by 2 bases and J by 10 bases, with 12 bases between the two germline ends. The CDR3 region has the DNA TGTGCCAGCAGTTACCCGGGGAGAGGGGAGCAGTTCTTC. Encoded protein: CASSYPGRGEQFF.

V and J are TRBV7-2 and TRBJ2-7; 8 nucleotides align to TRBD2. V lost 2 bases and J lost 6; bases outside the gene matches: 9. This CDR3 spans 15 amino acids. CDR1 is SGHTA, CDR2 FQGNSA, per germline. The CDR3 spells CASSLRSGRASEQYF. The CDR3 DNA follows: TGTGCCAGCAGCTTACGCAGCGGGAGAGCTTCCGAGCAGTACTTC.

The V call is TRBV5-1, the J call TRBJ1-3; D unclear. The V and J ends lost 2 bases and 4 bases respectively, with 13 bases between them. Germline V lookup: CDR1 SGHRS, CDR2 YFSETQ. This CDR3 spans 15 amino acids. Here the CDR3 reads CASSLASMGGNTIYF. The DNA of the CDR3 is TGCGCCAGCAGCTTAGCATCAATGGGAGGAAACACCATATATTTT.

The genes are TRBV5-8 and TRBJ1-2; no firm D call. Germline V gene data show CDR1 as SGHTS and CDR2 as YDEGEE. The CDR3 covers 9 residues. V was cut by 10 bases and J by 7 bases, with 8 bases left in between. The CDR3 nucleotides read TGTGCCGCCTCTTCTGGCTACACCTTC. It codes for CAASSGYTF. Looking up the rest from reference TRBV5-8 and TRBJ1-2 gives the full variable domain: EAGVTQSPTHLIKTRGQQATLRCSPISGHTSVYWYQQALGLGLQFLLWYDEGEERNRGNFPPRFSGRQFPNYSSELNVNALELEDSALYLCAASSGYTFGSGTRLTVV.

The V gene is TRBV19, the J gene TRBJ2-7; TRBD1 aligns across 9 bases. Germline-derived CDR1 and CDR2 are LNHDA and SQIVND (reference sequence). With 11 bases clipped from V and 2 bases from J, the junction kept 4 bases outside the gene matches. This CDR3 comprises 12 residues. CDR3 sequence: CASGTGTYEQYF. The CDR3, as DNA: TGTGCCTCCGGGACAGGGACCTACGAGCAGTACTTC.

This chain uses TRBV2 with TRBJ2-1; 9 nucleotides line up with TRBD1. The CDR3 sequence is 15 residues long. V lost 6 bases, J lost 7 bases, and 10 bases stayed unmatched. Per the germline V gene, CDR1 is SNHLY and CDR2 is FYNNEI. The CDR3 nucleotides are TGTGCCAGCAGAAGCGACAGGGGGAACGAGAATGAGCAGTTCTTC. This encodes CASRSDRGNENEQFF.

The CDR3 loop reads CASSLEGARGQYF. In DNA form, the CDR3 reads TGTGCCAGCAGCTTAGAGGGTGCCCGGGGGCAGTACTTC. V is TRBV11-2 and J is TRBJ2-7; a possible D gene is TRBD2 (5 bases). The CDR3 sequence is 13 residues long. The V gene lost 0 bases and the J gene lost 9 bases, with 12 bases spanning the gap. The V gene's germline CDR1 is SGHAT and CDR2 FQNNGV.

The CDR3 coding sequence is TGCGCCAGCAGCTTGGTTCCCGATAGCAATCAGCCCCAGCATTTT. Its translation is CASSLVPDSNQPQHF. The genes are TRBV5-1 and TRBJ1-5; D is unclear. Germline V gene sequence: CDR1 SGHRS, CDR2 YFSETQ. The V and J ends lost 0 bases and 0 bases respectively, with 7 bases between them. The length of the CDR3 is 15 residues.

The J gene is TRBJ2-3, the V gene TRBV21-1. TRBV21-1 is recorded as a pseudogene. The CDR3 is made up of 14 amino acids. The CDR3 region is CATSGSRAADTQYF. CDR3 in DNA: TGTGCCACCAGCGGGTCTAGGGCGGCAGATACGCAGTATTTT.

The J gene is TRBJ1-3, the V gene TRBV19, with D hard to call. CDR3 size: 14 residues. Germline-derived CDR1 and CDR2 are LNHDA and SQIVND (reference sequence). Trimming left V 7 bases short and J 0 bases short, with 10 bases between. CDR3 sequence (DNA): TGTGCCAGTACCCCGACACTCTCTGGAAACACCATATATTTT. It is translated as CASTPTLSGNTIYF.

V and J are TRBV9 and TRBJ2-1, with 11 bases lining up with TRBD2. Germline assignment: CDR1 SGDLS and CDR2 YYNGEE. The junction had 6 bases not matched to a gene; V was cut back by 3 bases and J by 4 bases. The CDR3 has 16 residues. CDR3 in DNA: TGTGCCAGCAGCGCTATTTCTAGCGGGGGGTACAATGAGCAGTTCTTC. This encodes CASSAISSGGYNEQFF.